The sequence of this T cell receptor beta chain was determined in a study of human T cells and chemical hapten exposure. Turning to the study itself: Diagnoses of alopecia areata, totalis or universalis occurred in mostly female patients. Study-wide points: TCRs exceeding a frequency of 1 in 1000 stayed unchanged under DPC sensitization.

MiXCR, run by TCRdb on the RACE reads, gives a single entry per CDR3 protein. The table shows 55,000 to 75,000 distinct CDR3 sequences, with around an eighth occurring only once. Germline V gives CDR1 MNHEY, CDR2 SVGEGT. The CDR3 contains 13 residues. Trimming pared 2 bases from V and 3 bases from J, leaving 8 bases between. This clonotype was counted many times. The antigen is undetermined. Time point indicated: patch test 3, about 24 weeks after DPC sensitization. Treatment meaning: therapeutic diphenylcyclopropenone sensitization with weekly scalp DPC. This rearrangement joins TRBV6-2 or TRBV6-3 to TRBJ2-7, with D uncertain. The sequencing used whole blood, collected in connection with sensitization to the hapten diphenylcyclopropenone (DPC). This clonotype originated in a man aged 25 to 45 with alopecia areata. Some clones in this sample may be carry-over from other donors' samples. The CDR3, as DNA: TGTGCCAGCAGTTACGCGCGGAACTACGAGCAGTACTTC. This codes for CASSYARNYEQYF.